This T cell receptor beta chain was profiled in a study of control samples from healthy donors and cancer patients. CDR3 length equals 11 residues. Germline values: CDR1 GTSNPN, CDR2 SVGIG (reference sequence). V shed 4 bases and J shed 7 bases, with 7 bases lying between them. TCRdb's copy holds only in-frame clones and misses some; the assay was immunoSEQ multiplex PCR. The sample yields tens of thousands of clones, more than 85% seen once. The origin of this receptor is a woman aged 40-49 years with head and neck cancer. The sample was PBMCs. The V gene is TRBV30, the J gene TRBJ1-4, with D uncertain. The CDR3 reads CAWNMGEKLFF. The CDR3 coding sequence is TGTGCCTGGAATATGGGTGAAAAACTGTTTTTT.